A selection of T cell receptor beta chains follows, all from one sample in a study of blood T cell repertoires in COVID-19. The table came from immunoSEQ multiplex PCR; TCRdb's copy has only in-frame clones and leaves some out. The table includes 130,000 or so clones, approximately 84% detected once. The sequencing input was peripheral blood. These TCRs come from a human donor in a cohort sampled during active COVID-19. The CDR3 runs from the conserved cysteine through the conserved F or W. The D gene is left open where the match is weak. Size is omitted from some rows. Given values are once, few, many or a class for expanded clones.

d_gene	v_gene	j_gene	abundance	CDR3nt	CDR3aa
.	TRBV15	TRBJ1-2	.	TGTGCCACCAGCAATCTCGGCTATGGCTACACCTTC	CATSNLGYGYTF
TRBD1	TRBV7-3	TRBJ2-5	once	TGTGCCAGCAGCGATATGGGACAGCCACAAGAGACCCAGTACTTC	CASSDMGQPQETQYF
TRBD1	TRBV18	TRBJ1-4	.	TGTGCCAGCTCACCACTGGACAGGGCAACTAATGAAAAACTGTTTTTT	CASSPLDRATNEKLFF
TRBD1	TRBV5-8	TRBJ1-1	.	TGTGCCAGCAGCTTCCGGACAGGGAGGGGGAACACTGAAGCTTTCTTT	CASSFRTGRGNTEAFF
.	TRBV14	TRBJ1-1	once	TGTGCCAGCAGCCAAGATCACGGGGTCTTGACCACTGAAGCTTTCTTT	CASSQDHGVLTTEAFF
.	TRBV5-3	TRBJ1-5	.	TGTGCCAGAAGCCACCCCTTAGGGGCAGAGGCCCAAGGGCCCCAGCATTTT	CARSHPLGAEAQGPQHF
.	TRBV7-9	TRBJ1-3	.	TGTGCCAGCAGCTTAGGGGGCGGAAACACCATATATTTT	CASSLGGGNTIYF
.	TRBV2	TRBJ2-7	.	TGTGCCAGCAGCGATAGCCCTCAGAGCTCCTACGAGCAGTACTTC	CASSDSPQSSYEQYF
TRBD1	TRBV5-4	TRBJ2-1	.	TGTGCCAGCAACCCAGGGGGCGCCCCAATTGAGCAGTTCTTC	CASNPGGAPIEQFF
.	TRBV5-4	TRBJ1-1	few	TGTGCCAGCAGCTCCAACAGGGAAGAAGCTTTCTTT	CASSSNREEAFF
.	TRBV7-6	TRBJ2-7	.	TGTGCCAGCAGCCCGAGAGGGGGGGCCGCCGAGCAGTACTTC	CASSPRGGAAEQYF
TRBD1	TRBV18	TRBJ1-2	few	TGTGCCAGCTCGTTACAGGGGGCTGGGGACTATGGCTACACCTTC	CASSLQGAGDYGYTF